These 21 T cell receptor beta chains originate from one sample sequenced in a study of blood T cell repertoires in COVID-19 (dated by TCRdb to 2019 to 2021). Libraries were built with the immunoSEQ multiplex PCR assay. TCRdb retrieved this table from immuneACCESS and kept in-frame rearrangements only. Not all clones are present; in checked studies, unresolved V genes account for under half, and no reason is known for the remainder. In this sample the table shows roughly 180,000 clones, 81% of which occur a single time. Approximately 5.6% of the sample comes from the top ten. The sequenced sample consisted of PBMCs or T cells enriched from blood (not recorded which). These receptors originate from a woman in her thirties or forties with acute COVID-19.

To note about this clone: Additional DNA sequences in this sample encode the identical CDR3. V is TRBV9 and J is TRBJ2-1; D is uncertain. V gave up 0 bases and J gave up 7 bases, with 8 bases separating them. The CDR3 runs 13 residues. Germline assignment: CDR1 SGDLS and CDR2 YYNGEE. CDR3 in amino acids: CASSVVPGNEQFF. The CDR3 DNA follows: TGTGCCAGCAGCGTAGTCCCCGGGAATGAGCAGTTCTTC.

The chain has TRBV6-5 and TRBJ1-3; 9 bases are a match to TRBD1. V lost 6 bases to trimming and J lost 3 bases; unmatched junction nucleotides: 3. This CDR3 spans 14 amino acids. Germline CDR1 reads MNHEY; CDR2 reads SVGAGI. CDR3 sequence reads: CASRRTGDGNTIYF. The DNA of the CDR3 is TGTGCCAGCAGAAGGACAGGGGATGGAAACACCATATATTTT.

The chain links TRBV10-2 to TRBJ2-3; 8 bases fit TRBD2. This CDR3 has 15 residues. The ends lost 3 bases at V and 3 bases at J; junction bases unmatched: 5. Germline V gene data show CDR1 as WSHSY and CDR2 as SAAADI. For the CDR3, the DNA is TGCGCCAGCAGTGATCGAGGCGGGAGGACAGATACGCAGTATTTT. This codes for CASSDRGGRTDTQYF.

The chain joins TRBV7-3 to TRBJ2-3, with D maybe TRBD2 (5 bases). This CDR3 comprises 14 residues. The V end lost 4 bases, the J end lost 1 base, and 9 bases lay between the germline ends. Germline CDR1 is SGHTA and CDR2 is FQGTGA. This CDR3 reads CASSYGSGTDTQYF. In DNA form, the CDR3 reads TGTGCCAGCAGCTATGGTAGCGGCACAGATACGCAGTATTTT.

The rearrangement links TRBV5-4 to TRBJ1-5; 7 nucleotides agree with TRBD1. The CDR3 is made up of 14 amino acids. CDR1 SGHNT and CDR2 YYREEE come from the germline V gene (reference sequence). V was pared by 5 bases and J by 1 base, with 3 bases of the junction left unmatched. CDR3 in amino acids: CASSQQGSNQPQHF. The DNA for the CDR3 is TGTGCCAGCAGTCAACAGGGGAGCAATCAGCCCCAGCATTTT.

The V call is TRBV7-9, the J call TRBJ2-5; 9 bases are shared with TRBD2. J was trimmed by 0 bases and V by 5 bases; bases with no gene match: 13. The CDR3 is 18 amino acids. Germline V CDR1 and CDR2: SEHNR, FQNEAQ (reference sequence). CDR3 sequence (DNA): TGTGCCAGCAGCGCGGGACTAGCTTCTAAAACCGACCAAGAGACCCAGTACTTC. Translation gives CASSAGLASKTDQETQYF. Full variable domain (outside the CDR3, taken from reference TRBV7-9 and TRBJ2-5): DTGVSQNPRHKITKRGQNVTFRCDPISEHNRLYWYRQTLGQGPEFLTYFQNEAQLEKSRLLSDRFSAERPKGSFSTLEIQRTEQGDSAMYLCASSAGLASKTDQETQYFGPGTRLLVL.

This rearrangement joins TRBV18 to TRBJ1-3; 7 nucleotides match TRBD1. The CDR3 loop spans 15 amino acids. V trimming: 5 bases; J trimming: 0 bases; junction bases outside the gene matches: 4. Germline CDR1 KGHSH, CDR2 LQKENI. CDR3 nucleotide sequence: TGTGCCAGCTCAATGGACAGGAACTCTGGAAACACCATATATTTT. Translated, it gives CASSMDRNSGNTIYF.

This clone occurred once. The chain links TRBV5-3 to TRBJ2-1; TRBD2 matches at 11 bases. TRBV5-3 is labeled an ORF, and its function is uncertain. The CDR3 contains 21 residues. J lost 0 bases, V lost 4 bases, and 18 bases had no gene match. CDR3: CARSPLIWTSGPRHSYNEQFF. For the CDR3, the DNA is TGTGCCAGAAGCCCACTAATTTGGACTAGCGGGCCCCGACACTCCTACAATGAGCAGTTCTTC.

The DNA of the CDR3 is TGTGCCAGCAGTTCGACAGGGAACTACAATGAGCAGTTCTTC. Translated, it gives CASSSTGNYNEQFF. V gene TRBV3-1 (or the pseudogene TRBV3-2) combines with J gene TRBJ2-1; 7 bases match TRBD1. The germline gives CDR1 LGHDT, CDR2 YNNKEL (reference sequence). After removal of 6 bases from V and 3 bases from J, the junction contained 5 bases not matched to a gene. CDR3 length equals 14 residues.

The sample holds one count of this clone. V and J are TRBV19 and TRBJ1-1; 12 nucleotides line up with TRBD1. The CDR3 covers 16 residues. Trimming at V came to 5 bases and at J to 3 bases, leaving 7 bases not matched to a gene. Per germline, CDR1 LNHDA and CDR2 SQIVND (reference sequence). This CDR3 reads CASSPRGTGGDTEAFF. The DNA for the CDR3 is TGTGCCAGTAGTCCTCGCGGGACAGGGGGCGACACTGAAGCTTTCTTT.

Of note for this clone: One junction end disagrees with the germline gene, perhaps due to a read error. The V and J genes are TRBV20-1 and TRBJ2-1, with D maybe TRBD1 (6 bases). CDR1 is DFQATT, CDR2 SNEGSKA, per germline (reference sequence). The CDR3 has 11 residues. CDR3 DNA: TGCAGTGCGACAGGCTACCATGAGCAGTTCTTC. It translates to CSATGYHEQFF.

The chain couples TRBV7-8 to TRBJ2-2; 8 positions match TRBD2. The CDR3 sequence is 15 residues long. Germline trimming cut 5 bases from V and 3 bases from J; bases unmatched to any gene: 5. From germline, CDR1 is SGHVS and CDR2 FQNEAQ. The CDR3 DNA is TGTGCCAGCAGCCCTGGGACTAGATACACCGGGGAGCTGTTTTTT. Encoded protein: CASSPGTRYTGELFF.

The sample holds one count of this clone. The chain joins TRBV9 to TRBJ2-5; TRBD1 might be the D (6 bases). The CDR3 runs 15 residues. V dropped 0 bases and J dropped 1 base, with 10 bases sitting between them. Looked up from germline, CDR1 is SGDLS and CDR2 is YYNGEE. The CDR3 bases are TGTGCCAGCAGCGTAGGAGGCAGGGGCCAAGAGACCCAGTACTTC. Translating it yields CASSVGGRGQETQYF.

This sequence joins TRBV28 and TRBJ2-3, with 10 positions matching TRBD2. Germline V gene lookup returns CDR1 MDHEN and CDR2 SYDVKM. V gave up 3 bases and J gave up 14 bases; unmatched junction bases: 5. The CDR3 length is 12 residues. The CDR3 loop reads CASSFSGRDPYF. The CDR3 DNA is TGTGCCAGCAGTTTCAGCGGGAGGGACCCGTATTTT.

This chain links TRBV18 with TRBJ2-1, with a weak D call TRBD1 (5 bases). The V end was cut by 3 bases, the J end by 4 bases, with 7 bases between. This CDR3 has 13 amino acids. Germline CDR1 and CDR2: KGHSH and LQKENI. CDR3 residues: CASSPQGYNEQFF. The CDR3 nucleotides are TGTGCCAGCTCACCGCAGGGTTACAATGAGCAGTTCTTC. Using reference TRBV18 and TRBJ2-1 for the parts outside the CDR3, the full variable domain is NAGVMQNPRHLVRRRGQEARLRCSPMKGHSHVYWYRQLPEEGLKFMVYLQKENIIDESGMPKERFSAEFPKEGPSILRIQQVVRGDSAAYFCASSPQGYNEQFFGPGTRLTVL.

J is TRBJ1-2 and V is TRBV29-1; D is ambiguous. The CDR3 sequence is 12 residues long. Germline V gene lookup returns CDR1 SQVTM and CDR2 ANQGSEA. Trimming removed 6 bases at V and 6 bases at J, with 14 bases between. CDR3 sequence: CSVGSLLDGYTF. The CDR3 coding sequence is TGCAGCGTCGGCTCACTTCTAGATGGCTACACCTTC.

This clone has a single count. The genes are TRBV2 and TRBJ2-1; 15 nucleotides line up with TRBD2. V shed 3 bases, J shed 2 bases, and the junction held 8 bases outside the gene matches. The CDR3 has 19 amino acids. CDR1 is SNHLY, CDR2 FYNNEI, per germline. The CDR3 here is CASSDRTSGRALTYNEQFF. CDR3 DNA: TGTGCCAGCAGTGACCGGACTAGCGGGAGGGCCTTGACCTACAATGAGCAGTTCTTC.

The rearrangement links TRBV27 to TRBJ2-7; 11 bases line up with TRBD2. The V segment lost 3 bases and the J segment 6 bases; nucleotides outside the gene matches: 4. The CDR3 is 14 residues long. In germline, CDR1 is MNHEY, CDR2 SMNVEV (reference sequence). The CDR3 coding sequence is TGTGCCAGCAGTTTGGTAGCGGGAGGGGGCGAGCAGTACGTC. Translation gives CASSLVAGGGEQYV.

This chain joins TRBV5-5 and TRBJ2-7, with D perhaps matching TRBD1 (5 bases). Trimming pared 2 bases from V and 0 bases from J, leaving 9 bases between. Germline assignment: CDR1 SGHKS and CDR2 YYEKEE (reference sequence). The CDR3 is made up of 14 amino acids. The DNA of the CDR3 is TGTGCCAGCAGCTTACTGACAGACTCCTACGAGCAGTACTTC. Translation gives CASSLLTDSYEQYF.

The V call is TRBV12-3 or TRBV12-4, the J call TRBJ1-2; the D is unclear. V was shortened by 3 bases and J by 2 bases, with 7 bases between the two germline ends. The CDR3 has 13 amino acids. In DNA form, the CDR3 reads TGTGCCAGCAGTTTGGGCAGAAACTATGGCTACACCTTC. Translating gives CASSLGRNYGYTF.

The table lists this clone with a few counts. The gene calls are TRBV30 and TRBJ2-3; TRBD2 might be the D (5 bases). V lost 3 bases and J 5 bases, leaving 9 bases between the germline ends. The CDR3 contains 12 residues. Germline assignment: CDR1 GTSNPN and CDR2 SVGIG (reference sequence). CDR3 protein: CAWSGIGDTQYF. In DNA form, the CDR3 reads TGTGCCTGGAGCGGGATCGGAGATACGCAGTATTTT.